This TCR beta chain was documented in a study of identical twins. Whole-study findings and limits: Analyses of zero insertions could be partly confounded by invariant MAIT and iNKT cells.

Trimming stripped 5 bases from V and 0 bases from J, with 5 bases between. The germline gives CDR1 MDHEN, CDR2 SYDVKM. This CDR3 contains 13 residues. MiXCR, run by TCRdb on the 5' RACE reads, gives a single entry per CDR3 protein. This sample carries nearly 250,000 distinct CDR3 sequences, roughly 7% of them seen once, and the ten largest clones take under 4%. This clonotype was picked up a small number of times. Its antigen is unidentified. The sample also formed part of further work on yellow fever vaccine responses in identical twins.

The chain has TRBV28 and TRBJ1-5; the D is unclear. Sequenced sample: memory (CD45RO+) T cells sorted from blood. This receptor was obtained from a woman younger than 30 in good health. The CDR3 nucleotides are TGTGCCAGCAGTGGACCTAGCAATCAGCCCCAGCATTTT. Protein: CASSGPSNQPQHF.